Following are 16 T cell receptor beta chains from one sample sequenced in a study of control samples from healthy donors and cancer patients (dated by TCRdb to the early 2020s). Receptor amplification or capture employed the immunoSEQ multiplex PCR assay. Sourced from immuneACCESS, this table was stored by TCRdb with only in-frame sequences that have V and J called. A share of the clones is absent; for the studies checked, an unresolved V gene accounts for under half, and the remainder has no known explanation. The sample table shows about 150,000 clones, and 93% are seen once. In total, the top ten clones hold 2% to 2.5% of the sample. Sequencing was done on a sample of blood. The receptor set was obtained from a man aged 50 or older in good health.

The rearrangement joins TRBV28 to TRBJ2-2; 10 bases agree with TRBD1. Per the germline V gene, CDR1 is MDHEN and CDR2 is SYDVKM. The CDR3 loop spans 14 amino acids. V lost 6 bases to trimming and J lost 5 bases; unmatched junction nucleotides: 3. Here the CDR3 reads CASRGTGATGELFF. CDR3 coding DNA: TGTGCCAGCAGGGGGACAGGGGCGACCGGGGAGCTGTTTTTT.

Here the CDR3 reads CASSQGRTHTDTQYF. CDR3 DNA: TGTGCCAGCAGCCAAGGTAGAACTCACACAGATACGCAGTATTTT. The gene calls are TRBV3-1 (or the pseudogene TRBV3-2) and TRBJ2-3; D is ambiguous. The CDR3 loop spans 15 amino acids. Germline assignment: CDR1 LGHDT and CDR2 YNNKEL (reference sequence). V was shortened by 1 base and J by 2 bases, with 10 bases between the two germline ends.

The chain employs TRBV18 and TRBJ2-7, with 7 bases aligning to TRBD1. V was pared by 5 bases and J by 2 bases, with 12 bases of the junction left unmatched. CDR1 and CDR2 (germline): KGHSH, LQKENI. There are 16 residues in the CDR3. The CDR3 sequence is CASSLTRQGLAYEQYF. The CDR3 nucleotides are TGTGCCAGCTCATTAACCAGACAGGGTCTTGCCTACGAGCAGTACTTC.

This clone came up a few times. The chain employs TRBV5-5 and TRBJ1-1; D unclear. Germline V gene lookup returns CDR1 SGHKS and CDR2 YYEKEE (reference sequence). This CDR3 spans 14 amino acids. V was cut by 4 bases and J by 2 bases, with 12 bases left in between. DNA for the CDR3: TGTGCCAGCAGCCTGGACGAAGGTAACACTGAAGCTTTCTTT. The encoded protein is CASSLDEGNTEAFF.

The J gene is TRBJ1-5, the V gene TRBV9; 7 bases are shared with TRBD1. Germline values: CDR1 SGDLS, CDR2 YYNGEE. The CDR3 has 15 residues. With 5 bases clipped from V and 3 bases from J, the junction kept 8 bases outside the gene matches. CDR3 coding DNA: TGTGCCAGCAGGATAAAACAGGGGAACAATCAGCCCCAGCATTTT. Its translation is CASRIKQGNNQPQHF.

J is TRBJ1-1 and V is TRBV27, with D perhaps matching TRBD1 (6 bases). Looked up from germline, CDR1 is MNHEY and CDR2 is SMNVEV (reference sequence). The V end was cut by 7 bases, the J end by 5 bases, with 20 bases between. The CDR3 is made up of 15 amino acids. CDR3 in amino acids: CASTLSMAGDTEAFF. The DNA of the CDR3 is TGTGCCAGCACCCTAAGTATGGCAGGGGATACTGAAGCTTTCTTT.

V gene TRBV3-1 (or the pseudogene TRBV3-2) combines with J gene TRBJ1-2; D gene uncertain. Deletions cut 0 bases from V and 6 bases from J, with 5 bases between. Per germline, CDR1 LGHDT and CDR2 YNNKEL (reference sequence). The CDR3 contains 12 residues. CDR3 amino acids: CASSQERHGYTF. Here the CDR3 DNA reads TGTGCCAGCAGCCAAGAGAGACATGGCTACACCTTC.

The CDR3 coding sequence is TGTGCCAGCAGTTTAGAGACACCCACTGAAGCTTTCTTT. Protein sequence: CASSLETPTEAFF. V gene TRBV28 combines with J gene TRBJ1-1, with D uncertain. Trimming pared 2 bases from V and 4 bases from J, leaving 8 bases between. The CDR3 is made up of 13 amino acids. Germline-derived CDR1 and CDR2 are MDHEN and SYDVKM. Full variable domain (remainder filled in from reference TRBV28 and TRBJ1-1): DVKVTQSSRYLVKRTGEKVFLECVQDMDHENMFWYRQDPGLGLRLIYFSYDVKMKEKGDIPEGYSVSREKKERFSLILESASTNQTSMYLCASSLETPTEAFFGQGTRLTVV.

This clone was seen only once. The chain recombines TRBV24-1 with TRBJ2-3; 9 bases match TRBD1. The CDR3 spans 17 residues. CDR1 is KGHDR, CDR2 SFDVKD, per germline. J was trimmed by 6 bases and V by 4 bases; bases with no gene match: 13. The CDR3 DNA is TGTGCCACCAGTGACCCCCTTGGACAGGGGAGGTTCGATACGCAGTATTTT. This gives the protein CATSDPLGQGRFDTQYF.

The chain links TRBV30 to TRBJ1-4; no definite D call. From germline, CDR1 is GTSNPN and CDR2 SVGIG (reference sequence). This CDR3 has 13 residues. Trimming shortened V by 2 bases and J by 8 bases, and 12 bases separated the two germline ends. The CDR3 region has the DNA TGTGCCTGGAGTTTCCCGGGGAGGGAAAAACTGTTTTTT. This gives the protein CAWSFPGREKLFF.

CDR3 sequence: CASSEGARGHGQPQHF. The CDR3 coding sequence is TGTGCCAGCAGTGAAGGTGCCAGGGGGCATGGTCAGCCCCAGCATTTT. This chain joins TRBV2 and TRBJ1-5, with 8 bases fitting TRBD1. Germline V gene lookup returns CDR1 SNHLY and CDR2 FYNNEI. This CDR3 has 16 residues. Germline trimming cut 1 base from V and 6 bases from J; bases unmatched to any gene: 8.

This chain uses TRBV10-3 with TRBJ2-3, with a possible D match to TRBD1 (6 bases). CDR3 length: 13 amino acids. Trimming took 4 bases from V and 2 from J, leaving 7 bases between them. Germline assignment: CDR1 ENHRY and CDR2 SYGVKD. The CDR3 loop is CAISGQDTDTQYF. CDR3 bases: TGTGCCATCAGTGGACAGGACACAGATACGCAGTATTTT.

The chain employs TRBV28 and TRBJ1-1, with D perhaps matching TRBD1 (5 bases). This CDR3 spans 15 amino acids. Germline V CDR1 and CDR2: MDHEN, SYDVKM. The V end lost 1 base, the J end lost 1 base, and 10 bases lay between the germline ends. CDR3 sequence: CASSLYPGSNTEAFF. In nucleotides, the CDR3 is TGTGCCAGCAGTTTATATCCAGGGTCGAACACTGAAGCTTTCTTT.

In its sample, this clone was seen once. The chain has TRBV5-1 and TRBJ2-1, with 9 bases lining up with TRBD1. This CDR3 comprises 15 residues. Per the germline V gene, CDR1 is SGHRS and CDR2 is YFSETQ. Germline trimming cut 3 bases from V and 4 bases from J; bases unmatched to any gene: 5. The CDR3 region has the DNA TGCGCCAGCAGCTCCGGGACAGGGTCGTACAATGAGCAGTTCTTC. Translated: CASSSGTGSYNEQFF.

The chain combines TRBV27 with TRBJ2-7; TRBD2 matches at 7 bases. CDR1 is MNHEY and CDR2 is SMNVEV in the germline V gene (reference sequence). CDR3 length equals 14 residues. The V segment lost 8 bases and the J segment 4 bases; nucleotides outside the gene matches: 11. CDR3 sequence reads: CASGRGISSYEQYF. CDR3 DNA sequence: TGTGCCAGCGGGAGGGGAATAAGTAGTTACGAGCAGTACTTC.

This clone occurred once. The V and J genes are TRBV27 and TRBJ2-7; no reliable D call. CDR3 length: 13 amino acids. Germline V lookup: CDR1 MNHEY, CDR2 SMNVEV (reference sequence). V was pared by 0 bases and J by 2 bases, with 5 bases between. The CDR3 protein is CASSLSFTYEQYF. CDR3 nucleotide sequence: TGTGCCAGCAGTTTATCGTTTACCTACGAGCAGTACTTC.